One sample yielded the 19 T cell receptor beta chains listed below, sequenced in a study of Tregs in tolerant kidney transplant recipients (dated by TCRdb to about 2019). The sample's time point, from its label and the paper: blood sample drawn before combined kidney and bone marrow transplant. Receptor amplification or capture employed the immunoSEQ multiplex PCR assay. TCRdb took over this immuneACCESS table, retaining in-frame rearrangements with V and J assigned. Such tables are incomplete; in checked studies, under half of the missing clones stem from an unresolved V gene, and the remainder is unexplained. In all, the sample holds under 85,000 clones, and approximately 88% of those were seen once. The ten largest clones add up to about 0.37% of the sample. This sample comprised CD4+ T cells from blood, obtained before the transplant. These receptors all come from a human donor who received a combined kidney and bone marrow transplant.

The V and J genes are TRBV10-1 and TRBJ2-3, with TRBD2 matching 12 bases. Germline CDR1 and CDR2: WNHNN and SYGVQD (reference sequence). The CDR3 totals 17 residues. The J segment lost 2 bases and the V segment lost 6 bases, leaving 9 bases of the junction unmatched. The CDR3 nucleotides are TGCGCCAGCAGCCGACTAGCGGGAGCCACATCCACAGATACGCAGTATTTT. Amino acid sequence: CASSRLAGATSTDTQYF.

The genes are TRBV7-2 and TRBJ2-7; 7 nucleotides align to TRBD2. Germline CDR1 and CDR2: SGHTA and FQGNSA. Trimming took 0 bases from V and 0 from J; bases not matched to a gene: 8. CDR3 length: 17 amino acids. The CDR3 nucleotides are TGTGCCAGCAGCTTAGCGCACAGCGGGATCAGCTCCTACGAGCAGTACTTC. This encodes CASSLAHSGISSYEQYF.

In DNA form, the CDR3 reads TGTGCCAGCAGTTTGCCCGGGACTAGAAGCACAGATACGCAGTATTTT. This encodes CASSLPGTRSTDTQYF. This sequence joins TRBV27 and TRBJ2-3; 8 bases line up with TRBD2. Germline V gene sequence: CDR1 MNHEY, CDR2 SMNVEV (reference sequence). V shed 3 bases, J shed 0 bases, and the junction held 5 bases outside the gene matches. This CDR3 has 16 residues.

The chain is built from TRBV30 and TRBJ1-4; 7 nucleotides match TRBD1. Germline lookup yields CDR1 GTSNPN and CDR2 SVGIG (reference sequence). The junction had 11 bases not matched to a gene; V was cut back by 0 bases and J by 4 bases. The CDR3 covers 17 residues. CDR3 DNA: TGTGCCTGGAGTGTACTCCGGGACAGCGACGATAATGAAAAACTGTTTTTT. Translated, it gives CAWSVLRDSDDNEKLFF. Drawing the rest from reference TRBV30 and TRBJ1-4, the complete variable domain is SQTIHQWPATLVQPVGSPLSLECTVEGTSNPNLYWYRQAAGRGLQLLFYSVGIGQISSEVPQNLSASRPQDRQFILSSKKLLLSDSGFYLCAWSVLRDSDDNEKLFFGSGTQLSVL.

This rearrangement joins TRBV11-2 to TRBJ1-3, with 9 positions matching TRBD1. This CDR3 comprises 17 residues. The V segment lost 2 bases and the J segment 0 bases; nucleotides outside the gene matches: 5. In germline, CDR1 is SGHAT, CDR2 FQNNGV. CDR3 residues: CASSLTGQGSSGNTIYF. The DNA of the CDR3 is TGTGCCAGCAGCTTAACGGGACAGGGTAGCTCTGGAAACACCATATATTTT.

The chain combines TRBV6-5 with TRBJ2-3, with TRBD2 identical over 12 bases. From germline, CDR1 is MNHEY and CDR2 SVGAGI. The CDR3 length is 15 residues. Germline trimming cut 7 bases from V and 1 base from J; bases unmatched to any gene: 3. Here the CDR3 reads CASKLAGGRTDTQYF. The DNA of the CDR3 is TGTGCCAGCAAACTAGCGGGAGGCCGCACAGATACGCAGTATTTT.

J is TRBJ2-7 and V is TRBV27; 9 bases match TRBD2. Germline V lookup: CDR1 MNHEY, CDR2 SMNVEV (reference sequence). The ends lost 2 bases at V and 1 base at J; junction bases unmatched: 3. This CDR3 spans 15 amino acids. The CDR3: CASSLRLAASYEQYF. In nucleotides, the CDR3 is TGTGCCAGCAGTTTACGACTAGCGGCTTCCTACGAGCAGTACTTC.

The gene calls are TRBV28 and TRBJ1-2; 10 nucleotides match TRBD1. The CDR3 length is 15 residues. The J segment lost 6 bases and the V segment lost 5 bases, leaving 9 bases of the junction unmatched. Germline V gene data show CDR1 as MDHEN and CDR2 as SYDVKM. CDR3 sequence reads: CASSPYDRGQDGYTF. The CDR3 bases are TGTGCCAGCAGTCCCTACGACAGGGGGCAGGATGGCTACACCTTC.

The chain uses TRBV4-2 and TRBJ2-1, with D unclear. The CDR3 covers 14 residues. Germline CDR1 and CDR2: LGHNA and YNFKEQ. The ends were cut back, 8 bases at V and 6 bases at J, with 17 bases in the middle. The CDR3 coding sequence is TGTGCCAGCTCGGAGCCCAGTTCGATCAATGAGCAGTTCTTC. It encodes CASSEPSSINEQFF.

This clone was seen a single time. This chain links TRBV6-1 with TRBJ1-1, with D possibly TRBD1 on 5 matching bases. This CDR3 has 14 residues. The V gene lost 6 bases and the J gene lost 0 bases, with 11 bases spanning the gap. CDR1 and CDR2 from the germline V gene are MNHNS and SASEGT. The CDR3: CASSGTVMNTEAFF. CDR3 nucleotide sequence: TGTGCCAGCAGCGGGACTGTCATGAACACTGAAGCTTTCTTT.

The gene calls are TRBV2 and TRBJ2-2; the D gene is possibly TRBD2 (6 bases). V lost 9 bases, J lost 6 bases, and 29 bases lay in between. Looked up from germline, CDR1 is SNHLY and CDR2 is FYNNEI. The CDR3 spans 18 residues. CDR3 bases: TGTGCCAGTGCAACACCTCTGGGCGGGAAGGTCGGATCCGGGGAGCTGTTTTTT. It yields the protein CASATPLGGKVGSGELFF.

This clone was picked up one time. This CDR3 reads CASSPTSGKFTDTQYF. CDR3 DNA sequence: TGCGCCAGCAGCCCAACTAGCGGGAAATTCACAGATACGCAGTATTTT. The J gene is TRBJ2-3, the V gene TRBV5-1; TRBD2 matches 10 bases. V gave up 4 bases and J gave up 2 bases; unmatched junction bases: 7. Germline CDR1 SGHRS, CDR2 YFSETQ. The CDR3 consists of 16 residues.

This clone has just one count. This chain joins TRBV5-1 and TRBJ1-2; TRBD1 matches 9 bases. Unmatched junction bases numbered 3, after V lost 2 bases and J lost 7 bases. Germline CDR1 is SGHRS and CDR2 is YFSETQ. The CDR3 is made up of 13 amino acids. CDR3 sequence (DNA): TGCGCCAGCAGCTTCGGGACAGGGTCTGGCTACACCTTC. The encoded protein is CASSFGTGSGYTF.

V usage is TRBV2 and J usage is TRBJ1-1; no reliable D call. Germline CDR1 is SNHLY and CDR2 is FYNNEI. This CDR3 is built from 11 residues. V lost 6 bases to trimming and J lost 3 bases, with 5 bases between them. The DNA for the CDR3 is TGTGCCAGCAGCTCCGACACTGAAGCTTTCTTT. Translation gives CASSSDTEAFF.

CDR3 amino acids: CASSQVGTGTYEQYF. The CDR3 bases are TGCGCCAGCAGCCAAGTTGGGACTGGAACCTACGAGCAGTACTTC. V usage is TRBV4-1 and J usage is TRBJ2-7, with D possibly matching TRBD2 (6 bases). Trimming cost V 1 base and J 2 bases, with 12 bases left between them. The germline CDR1 and CDR2 sequences are MGHRA and YSYEKL. The CDR3 contains 15 residues.

Only a few counts were recorded for this clone. Other DNA sequences within the sample encode an identical CDR3. V is TRBV5-1 and J is TRBJ2-3; 11 bases agree with TRBD1. Germline V gene lookup returns CDR1 SGHRS and CDR2 YFSETQ. Losses at the gene ends were 4 bases for V and 4 bases for J; bases not matched to a gene: 5. CDR3 size: 15 residues. In DNA, the CDR3 is TGCGCCAGCAGCCAGGGACAGGGGGTGGCAGATACGCAGTATTTT. Encoded protein: CASSQGQGVADTQYF.

The chain joins TRBV20-1 to TRBJ1-1; a weak D match, TRBD1 (6 bases). Germline CDR1 and CDR2: DFQATT and SNEGSKA (reference sequence). This CDR3 is built from 11 residues. Between the trimmed V and J ends, which lost 6 bases and 7 bases, there was a span of 12 bases. For the CDR3, the DNA is TGCAGTGCGGGGGGGCTCGGTGAAGCTTTCTTT. It is translated as CSAGGLGEAFF.

The CDR3: CAWTGGGYNQPQHF. CDR3 nucleotide sequence: TGTGCCTGGACGGGCGGAGGATACAATCAGCCCCAGCATTTT. The chain couples TRBV30 to TRBJ1-5; D ambiguous. Germline V gene sequence: CDR1 GTSNPN, CDR2 SVGIG (reference sequence). This CDR3 has 14 residues. The V end lost 4 bases, the J end lost 3 bases, and 13 bases lay between the germline ends.

The V gene is TRBV30, the J gene TRBJ1-1; D not certain. The V end lost 5 bases, the J end lost 4 bases, and 11 bases lay between the germline ends. The germline V gene encodes CDR1 GTSNPN and CDR2 SVGIG (reference sequence). CDR3 length equals 12 residues. This chain's CDR3 is CAWRQVSTEAFF. The CDR3 nucleotides read TGTGCCTGGCGGCAGGTGAGCACTGAAGCTTTCTTT. The variable domain in full, with the rest retrieved from reference TRBV30 and TRBJ1-1, is SQTIHQWPATLVQPVGSPLSLECTVEGTSNPNLYWYRQAAGRGLQLLFYSVGIGQISSEVPQNLSASRPQDRQFILSSKKLLLSDSGFYLCAWRQVSTEAFFGQGTRLTVV.